The count of the clone carrying this T cell receptor (beta chain) is one. The sample comes from a study of blood T cell repertoires in COVID-19. The germline V gene encodes CDR1 LNHNV and CDR2 YYDKDF (reference sequence). This CDR3 is built from 14 residues. Deletions cut 9 bases from V and 5 bases from J, with 19 bases between. Only in-frame clones appear in the TCRdb table, and some are missing; sequencing was by immunoSEQ multiplex PCR. This sample has 190,000 or so clones, with roughly 82% found just once. The sequencing sample was made of PBMCs or T cells enriched from blood (not recorded which). The source of this sequence is a man aged 35 to 55 who had recovered from COVID-19. V is TRBV15 and J is TRBJ1-2, with D maybe TRBD1 (6 bases). CDR3 loop: CATSPGDISYGYTF. CDR3 DNA: TGTGCCACTAGCCCAGGGGACATATCATATGGCTACACCTTC.